This T cell receptor beta chain was sequenced for a study of OX40 agonist ivuxolimab in advanced cancers. Study as a whole: Patients were dosed with the agonistic anti-OX40 (CD134) antibody ivuxolimab. Findings and limits, study-wide: Among the lowest peripheral clonal expansion occurred in 0.1-3.0 mg/kg partial responders. In the 0.1 to 3.0 mg/kg range, CD4+ and CD8+ blood T cells had expanded clonally by week 6.

As to this clone: Antigen: not known.

Germline CDR1 is SEHNR and CDR2 is FQNEAQ (reference sequence). CDR3 length: 15 residues. Trimming took 3 bases from V and 0 from J; bases not matched to a gene: 3. The repertoire was sequenced with immunoSEQ multiplex PCR; TCRdb's copy has only in-frame clones and lacks some. In the table there are 13,000 to 15,000 clones, roughly 87% of which are singletons. This sequence was found in an adult with an advanced solid tumor such as melanoma, head and neck, liver or kidney cancer. The chain employs TRBV7-9 and TRBJ2-3; TRBD2 matches at 7 bases. Source: CD4+ or CD8+ T cells sorted from blood, taken in a trial of the OX40 agonist ivuxolimab. CDR3 sequence: CASSFREDSTDTQYF. CDR3 nucleotides: TGTGCCAGCAGCTTTCGGGAGGACAGCACAGATACGCAGTATTTT.